The rows below give T cell receptor beta chains drawn from one sample of a study of blood T cells in healthy people across ages. TCRdb reanalysed the 5' RACE reads using MiXCR and keeps one entry per CDR3 protein. This table holds over 600,000 distinct CDR3 sequences, about 61% found once. Material: blood. The receptors come from a man aged 35 to 55 in good health. The conserved cysteine and the conserved F or W are not part of the CDR3 here. A D gene is named only where the DNA matches it firmly. Size is omitted from some rows. Given values are once, few, many or a class for expanded clones.

j_call: TRBJ1-1
v_call: TRBV9
d_call: TRBD1
clone_size: .
cdr3_aa: ASSNRTGGRRNTEAF

j_call: TRBJ2-1
v_call: TRBV7-9
d_call: TRBD1
clone_size: .
cdr3_aa: ASSLVTGDAVQF

j_call: TRBJ1-4
v_call: TRBV12-3/TRBV12-4
d_call: .
clone_size: few
cdr3_aa: ASSLRRDNEKLF

j_call: .
v_call: TRBV29-1
d_call: .
clone_size: .
cdr3_aa: SVGLLTQETQY

j_call: TRBJ2-1
v_call: TRBV20-1
d_call: .
clone_size: .
cdr3_aa: SAAGPLTDEQF

j_call: TRBJ2-3
v_call: TRBV11-2
d_call: .
clone_size: few
cdr3_aa: ASSLSGWRDTQY

j_call: TRBJ2-6
v_call: TRBV7-2
d_call: .
clone_size: .
cdr3_aa: ASSLDLTPNVLT

j_call: TRBJ2-6
v_call: TRBV7-2
d_call: .
clone_size: .
cdr3_aa: ASSFIGTLSSGANVLT

j_call: TRBJ2-1
v_call: TRBV24-1
d_call: TRBD1
clone_size: .
cdr3_aa: ATSAGGQGYSGEQF

j_call: TRBJ1-5
v_call: TRBV12-3/TRBV12-4
d_call: .
clone_size: .
cdr3_aa: ASSLRGSLNQPQH

j_call: TRBJ2-5
v_call: TRBV27
d_call: .
clone_size: few
cdr3_aa: ASSWDLGHQETQY

j_call: .
v_call: TRBV7-8
d_call: .
clone_size: few
cdr3_aa: ASSPADVGRIYEQY

j_call: TRBJ2-7
v_call: TRBV27
d_call: TRBD2
clone_size: .
cdr3_aa: ASSSGNEQY

j_call: TRBJ2-1
v_call: TRBV18
d_call: .
clone_size: .
cdr3_aa: ASSPFSGSNQNNEQF

j_call: TRBJ2-7
v_call: TRBV21-1
d_call: .
clone_size: .
cdr3_aa: ASSNPGWQQY

j_call: TRBJ2-3
v_call: TRBV9
d_call: .
clone_size: .
cdr3_aa: ASSVEMGLAQNTQY

j_call: TRBJ2-7
v_call: TRBV12-3/TRBV12-4
d_call: .
clone_size: .
cdr3_aa: ASRRGRNSYEQY

j_call: TRBJ2-1
v_call: TRBV7-6
d_call: TRBD2
clone_size: .
cdr3_aa: ASSGRRGGPYNEQF

j_call: TRBJ1-5
v_call: TRBV20-1
d_call: .
clone_size: .
cdr3_aa: SARDSGQPQH

j_call: TRBJ1-2
v_call: TRBV6-1
d_call: .
clone_size: .
cdr3_aa: ASRPVRQEGGYGYT

j_call: TRBJ2-5
v_call: TRBV20-1
d_call: TRBD2
clone_size: .
cdr3_aa: SAGLLREQY

j_call: TRBJ2-7
v_call: TRBV28
d_call: TRBD1
clone_size: .
cdr3_aa: ASSPIGTGYEQY

j_call: .
v_call: TRBV7-2
d_call: .
clone_size: .
cdr3_aa: ASSALGPSGNIQY

j_call: TRBJ1-6
v_call: TRBV21-1
d_call: .
clone_size: few
cdr3_aa: ASSKNPYNSPLH

j_call: TRBJ2-3
v_call: TRBV12-3/TRBV12-4
d_call: .
clone_size: .
cdr3_aa: ASSPAGIDTQY

j_call: TRBJ2-5
v_call: TRBV12-3/TRBV12-4
d_call: TRBD1
clone_size: .
cdr3_aa: ACRSDRAQETQY

j_call: TRBJ2-7
v_call: TRBV27
d_call: .
clone_size: many
cdr3_aa: ASRYRGPTYEQY

j_call: TRBJ2-2
v_call: TRBV12-3/TRBV12-4
d_call: .
clone_size: .
cdr3_aa: ASRLNRRNTGELF

j_call: TRBJ2-3
v_call: TRBV5-1
d_call: TRBD1
clone_size: few
cdr3_aa: ASSPTLGQGSTDTQY

j_call: TRBJ2-1
v_call: TRBV4-3
d_call: TRBD1
clone_size: few
cdr3_aa: ASSQEDGTGLNEQF

j_call: TRBJ2-6
v_call: TRBV5-4
d_call: TRBD1
clone_size: .
cdr3_aa: ASSGGQGRWANVLT

j_call: TRBJ1-1
v_call: TRBV20-1
d_call: .
clone_size: .
cdr3_aa: SARNSLYTEAF

j_call: TRBJ2-5
v_call: TRBV12-5
d_call: TRBD2
clone_size: .
cdr3_aa: ASGSAGGNEQY

j_call: TRBJ2-3
v_call: TRBV7-2
d_call: .
clone_size: .
cdr3_aa: ASSLQGIDTDTRY

j_call: TRBJ2-1
v_call: TRBV5-1
d_call: TRBD2
clone_size: once
cdr3_aa: ASSVGLASSNEQF

j_call: TRBJ2-2
v_call: TRBV20-1
d_call: TRBD2
clone_size: few
cdr3_aa: SARLAGPGELF

j_call: TRBJ1-2
v_call: TRBV30
d_call: TRBD1
clone_size: .
cdr3_aa: AYPGMGQPNYGYT

j_call: TRBJ2-1
v_call: TRBV7-9
d_call: .
clone_size: .
cdr3_aa: ASRDGEDNEQF

j_call: TRBJ1-1
v_call: TRBV29-1
d_call: .
clone_size: .
cdr3_aa: SVSTEAF

j_call: TRBJ2-1
v_call: TRBV29-1
d_call: .
clone_size: .
cdr3_aa: SFDRGETQF

j_call: TRBJ2-4
v_call: TRBV28
d_call: .
clone_size: once
cdr3_aa: ASSFFDIQY

j_call: TRBJ1-1
v_call: TRBV7-2
d_call: TRBD1
clone_size: .
cdr3_aa: ASSSRDSEREAF

j_call: TRBJ2-7
v_call: TRBV29-1
d_call: .
clone_size: .
cdr3_aa: SVRRGGIYEQY